A single sample gave rise to the 23 T cell receptor beta chains below, sequenced in a study of follicular helper T cells after annual influenza vaccination (TCRdb year 2017). The library was obtained by the immunoSEQ multiplex PCR assay. This immuneACCESS table, as held by TCRdb, lists in-frame sequences with V and J called but not all clones. Of the missing ones, under half trace to an unresolved V gene in checked studies; the others have no known cause. The sample table shows under 9,500 clones, and around 90% are seen once. The ten top clones hold about 0.5% of the sample. This specimen's time point label, interpreted: 2015-2016 season, pre-vaccination. The sequencing used CXCR5+ CD38- circulating T follicular helper cells from blood, collected on the day of influenza vaccination. The sample's cell subset or site, from its label and the paper: circulating Tfh, non-naive CD4+CXCR5+PD-1+ (ICOS+CD38+ or ICOS-CD38-). The origin of the receptors is an adult who received the influenza vaccine.

J is TRBJ1-6 and V is TRBV7-2; D gene uncertain. This CDR3 has 15 amino acids. V lost 5 bases, J lost 6 bases, and 14 bases lay in between. Germline CDR1 reads SGHTA; CDR2 reads FQGNSA. This CDR3 is CASSPFGASNSPLHF. In DNA form, the CDR3 reads TGTGCCAGCAGCCCCTTCGGAGCTAGTAATTCACCCCTCCACTTT.

The CDR3 sequence: CAWSRPQGGLSGANVLTF. For the CDR3, the DNA is TGTGCCTGGAGTAGGCCACAGGGGGGCCTCTCTGGGGCCAACGTCCTGACTTTC. This sequence joins TRBV30 and TRBJ2-6, with 8 bases matching TRBD1. The CDR3 consists of 18 residues. Germline CDR1 GTSNPN, CDR2 SVGIG (reference sequence). The trim removed 2 bases at V and 0 bases at J, leaving 9 bases unmatched. Full variable domain (outside the CDR3, taken from reference TRBV30 and TRBJ2-6): SQTIHQWPATLVQPVGSPLSLECTVEGTSNPNLYWYRQAAGRGLQLLFYSVGIGQISSEVPQNLSASRPQDRQFILSSKKLLLSDSGFYLCAWSRPQGGLSGANVLTFGAGSRLTVL.

The V gene is TRBV30, the J gene TRBJ1-3; a weak D match, TRBD1 (6 bases). V lost 0 bases and J 1 base, leaving 13 bases between the germline ends. Germline-derived CDR1 and CDR2 are GTSNPN and SVGIG (reference sequence). This CDR3 region has 16 residues. This CDR3 is CAWSVGGGLSGNTIYF. As DNA, the CDR3 is TGTGCCTGGAGTGTTGGTGGGGGGCTATCTGGAAACACCATATATTTT.

The J gene is TRBJ2-3, the V gene TRBV11-2, with 12 positions matching TRBD2. Germline values: CDR1 SGHAT, CDR2 FQNNGV. After removal of 3 bases from V and 0 bases from J, the junction contained 7 bases not matched to a gene. This CDR3 is built from 18 residues. The CDR3: CASSFVLAGGASTDTQYF. Here the CDR3 DNA reads TGTGCCAGCAGCTTCGTACTAGCGGGGGGAGCTAGCACAGATACGCAGTATTTT.

The chain joins TRBV11-2 to TRBJ2-7; D is perhaps TRBD1 (5 bases). The germline V and J ends were trimmed by 5 bases and 0 bases, with 8 bases remaining between them. Germline-derived CDR1 and CDR2 are SGHAT and FQNNGV. The CDR3 covers 13 residues. As DNA, the CDR3 is TGTGCCAGCAGCCGACAGTCCTCCTACGAGCAGTACTTC. It yields the protein CASSRQSSYEQYF.

The rearrangement links TRBV19 to TRBJ2-1; D ambiguous. V lost 10 bases, J lost 0 bases, and 10 bases lay in between. Germline V gene sequence: CDR1 LNHDA, CDR2 SQIVND (reference sequence). This CDR3 comprises 13 residues. The CDR3 loop is CATATSSYNEQFF. CDR3 nucleotide sequence: TGTGCCACTGCAACGAGCTCCTACAATGAGCAGTTCTTC. Full variable domain (rest looked up from reference TRBV19 and TRBJ2-1): DGGITQSPKYLFRKEGQNVTLSCEQNLNHDAMYWYRQDPGQGLRLIYYSQIVNDFQKGDIAEGYSVSREKKESFPLTVTSAQKNPTAFYLCATATSSYNEQFFGPGTRLTVL.

The rearrangement uses TRBV6-1 and TRBJ1-1, with D unresolved. The V end was cut by 8 bases, the J end by 3 bases, with 16 bases between. The CDR3 covers 14 residues. The germline CDR1 and CDR2 sequences are MNHNS and SASEGT. As DNA, the CDR3 is TGTGCCAGCGGAGAGGGAGGGTTGGACACTGAAGCTTTCTTT. Amino acids: CASGEGGLDTEAFF.

This sequence joins TRBV5-4 and TRBJ2-1; no firm D call. The V end was cut by 3 bases, the J end by 13 bases, with 17 bases between. Germline assignment: CDR1 SGHNT and CDR2 YYREEE (reference sequence). The CDR3 has 13 amino acids. DNA for the CDR3: TGTGCCAGCAGCTCCGACCCCACCGGCTTCCAGTTCTTC. It is translated as CASSSDPTGFQFF. Using reference TRBV5-4 and TRBJ2-1 for the parts outside the CDR3, the full variable domain is ETGVTQSPTHLIKTRGQQVTLRCSSQSGHNTVSWYQQALGQGPQFIFQYYREEENGRGNFPPRFSGLQFPNYSSELNVNALELDDSALYLCASSSDPTGFQFFGPGTRLTVL.

The gene calls are TRBV9 and TRBJ1-1; D not certain. The V end lost 4 bases, the J end lost 6 bases, and 10 bases lay between the germline ends. CDR1 is SGDLS, CDR2 YYNGEE, per germline. The CDR3 is 12 residues long. CDR3: CASSRPSAEAFF. CDR3 bases: TGTGCCAGCAGCCGGCCTTCGGCTGAAGCTTTCTTT.

V is TRBV6-6 and J is TRBJ2-1; TRBD2 matches at 10 bases. The CDR3 length is 16 residues. Looked up from germline, CDR1 is MNHNY and CDR2 is SVGAGI (reference sequence). The junction had 15 bases not matched to a gene; V was cut back by 6 bases and J by 10 bases. DNA for the CDR3: TGTGCCAGCAGCTCCCAGCAAAGCGGGGGGGCGGGCGAGCAGTTCTTC. Translated, it gives CASSSQQSGGAGEQFF.

The chain is built from TRBV19 and TRBJ1-5; 7 nucleotides match TRBD1. The CDR3 has 15 amino acids. Germline V gene sequence: CDR1 LNHDA, CDR2 SQIVND (reference sequence). V shed 5 bases, J shed 5 bases, and the junction held 9 bases outside the gene matches. The CDR3 region is CASSASRGNDQPQHF. In DNA form, the CDR3 reads TGTGCCAGTAGTGCTTCCAGGGGGAACGATCAGCCCCAGCATTTT.

The gene calls are TRBV4-3 and TRBJ2-1; D might be TRBD1 (5 bases). Germline V CDR1 and CDR2: LGHNA, YSLEER. The CDR3 is 14 residues long. V dropped 1 base and J dropped 6 bases, with 10 bases sitting between them. CDR3 residues: CASSQVWQGNEQFF. CDR3 coding DNA: TGCGCCAGCAGCCAAGTTTGGCAGGGCAATGAGCAGTTCTTC.

This sequence joins TRBV28 and TRBJ1-6; D gene ambiguous. This CDR3 has 14 amino acids. Germline values: CDR1 MDHEN, CDR2 SYDVKM. V was clipped by 3 bases and J by 5 bases, with 8 bases between them. The CDR3 spells CASSLSQDNSPLHF. CDR3 DNA sequence: TGTGCCAGCAGTTTGAGCCAGGATAATTCACCCCTCCACTTT.

A remark on this clone: Sequence at one end of the junction differs from germline and may be a read error. This CDR3 is also generated by other DNA sequences in the sample. This chain uses TRBV19 with TRBJ1-2; weak D call: TRBD1 (6 bases). The CDR3 spans 14 residues. Germline loops: CDR1 LNHDA, CDR2 SQIVND (reference sequence). DNA of the CDR3: TGTGCTAGTAACGACAGGTTTCGTTCCCCTGGCTACACCTTC. This encodes CASNDRFRSPGYTF.

CDR3 nucleotides: TGTGCCAGCAGTCTTACGGGACAGCCTACAGATACGCAGTATTTT. The encoded protein is CASSLTGQPTDTQYF. The rearrangement joins TRBV7-7 to TRBJ2-3, with 7 bases aligning to TRBD1. The CDR3 spans 15 residues. Germline-derived CDR1 and CDR2 are SSHAT and FNYEAQ (reference sequence). With 6 bases clipped from V and 3 bases from J, the junction kept 9 bases outside the gene matches.

This clone appeared once. J is TRBJ2-7 and V is TRBV5-3, with 8 bases identical to TRBD2. Being an ORF, TRBV5-3 has a function that is uncertain. After removal of 4 bases from V and 6 bases from J, the junction contained 3 bases not matched to a gene. The CDR3 has 12 residues. CDR3 DNA sequence: TGTGCCAGAAGCGAGACTAGCGCCGAGCAGTACTTC. Protein: CARSETSAEQYF.

The chain recombines TRBV19 with TRBJ1-2; tentative D call: TRBD1 (5 bases). Germline CDR1 LNHDA, CDR2 SQIVND (reference sequence). V dropped 1 base and J dropped 5 bases, with 23 bases sitting between them. CDR3 length: 18 amino acids. The CDR3 DNA is TGTGCCAGTAGTATAGCCAGTCCCCGGACCGGGACCTATTATGGCTACACCTTC. It specifies CASSIASPRTGTYYGYTF.

The rearrangement uses TRBV5-4 and TRBJ1-1; TRBD1 agrees at 7 bases. Losses at the gene ends were 5 bases for V and 0 bases for J; bases not matched to a gene: 10. CDR3 length: 16 amino acids. Germline CDR1 SGHNT, CDR2 YYREEE (reference sequence). The CDR3 region is CASSQGSGTVNTEAFF. The CDR3 DNA reads as TGTGCCAGCAGTCAAGGATCCGGGACAGTGAACACTGAAGCTTTCTTT.

The chain is built from TRBV6-1 and TRBJ1-4; no definite D call. The V gene lost 6 bases and the J gene lost 7 bases, with 6 bases spanning the gap. The germline V gene has CDR1 MNHNS and CDR2 SASEGT. The CDR3 has 11 residues. CDR3 residues: CASRLREKLFF. CDR3 nucleotides: TGTGCCAGCAGGCTCCGTGAAAAACTGTTTTTT.

The chain combines TRBV6-5 with TRBJ2-7; tentative D call: TRBD2 (7 bases). From germline, CDR1 is MNHEY and CDR2 SVGAGI. V lost 9 bases to trimming and J lost 5 bases, with 20 bases between them. The CDR3 contains 14 residues. CDR3 DNA sequence: TGTGCCAGTTGCCGGGGCAGGGGAGGGGACGAGCAGTACTTC. It yields the protein CASCRGRGGDEQYF.

This clone has a single count. The V gene is TRBV5-4, the J gene TRBJ2-3; 9 bases are a match to TRBD2. The CDR3 has 14 residues. The germline gives CDR1 SGHNT, CDR2 YYREEE (reference sequence). J was trimmed by 3 bases and V by 4 bases; bases with no gene match: 3. CDR3 sequence (DNA): TGTGCCAGCAGCCCGAGCGGGAGGACAGATACGCAGTATTTT. Translation: CASSPSGRTDTQYF.

A few counts support this clone. The chain carries TRBV7-9 and TRBJ1-1; TRBD1 might be the D (5 bases). V was cut by 2 bases and J by 6 bases, with 10 bases left in between. Germline assignment: CDR1 SEHNR and CDR2 FQNEAQ (reference sequence). The CDR3 has 13 amino acids. CDR3 region: CASSLLREAEAFF. The CDR3 region has the DNA TGTGCCAGCAGCTTACTCAGGGAAGCTGAAGCTTTCTTT.

V gene TRBV7-2 combines with J gene TRBJ1-6, with no clear D. The V gene lost 2 bases and the J gene lost 0 bases, with 11 bases spanning the gap. This CDR3 contains 17 residues. Germline V gives CDR1 SGHTA, CDR2 FQGNSA. DNA for the CDR3: TGTGCCAGCAGCTTAACAGCCCTAAGCTCCTATAATTCACCCCTCCACTTT. It is translated as CASSLTALSSYNSPLHF. Full variable domain (remainder filled in from reference TRBV7-2 and TRBJ1-6): GAGVSQSPSNKVTEKGKDVELRCDPISGHTALYWYRQSLGQGLEFLIYFQGNSAPDKSGLPSDRFSAERTGGSVSTLTIQRTQQEDSAVYLCASSLTALSSYNSPLHFGNGTRLTVT.